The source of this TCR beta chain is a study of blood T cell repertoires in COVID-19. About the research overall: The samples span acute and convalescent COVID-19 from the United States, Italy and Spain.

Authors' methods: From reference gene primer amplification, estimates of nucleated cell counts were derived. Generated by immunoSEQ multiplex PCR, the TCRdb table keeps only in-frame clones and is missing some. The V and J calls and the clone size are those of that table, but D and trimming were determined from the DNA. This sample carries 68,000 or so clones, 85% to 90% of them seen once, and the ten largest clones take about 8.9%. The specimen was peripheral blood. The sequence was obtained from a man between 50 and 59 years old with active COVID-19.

CDR3 loop: CASSLVTGGFEQFF. DNA of the CDR3: TGTGCCAGCAGCTTAGTGACAGGGGGATTCGAGCAGTTCTTC. The rearrangement joins TRBV7-2 to TRBJ2-1; TRBD1 matches at 9 bases. The CDR3 is 14 amino acids. Germline V CDR1 and CDR2: SGHTA, FQGNSA. V dropped 1 base and J dropped 10; count of bases not matched to a gene: 5.